This TCR beta chain appears in the sequencing data of a study of monozygotic twins with inflammatory bowel disease. cDNA was produced in eight separate reactions per sample. TCRdb re-called the 5' RACE reads; one entry per CDR3 protein, DNA not given. Found here are about 450,000 distinct CDR3 sequences; the top ten clones hold 2.4%. Germline V gene lookup returns CDR1 SGHRS and CDR2 YFSETQ. The CDR3 loop spans 12 amino acids. The TCR sequence derives from a human donor with ulcerative colitis or Crohn's disease, or a healthy co-twin of an affected twin (not recorded which). Sequenced input: blood. This chain joins TRBV5-1 and TRBJ1-1. Here the CDR3 reads CASSLGAAEAFF.